The sample holds a few counts of the clone carrying this TCR beta chain. Its target is not known. CDR3 length equals 17 residues. From germline, CDR1 is LGHNA and CDR2 YNFKEQ. The ends lost 0 bases at V and 6 bases at J; junction bases unmatched: 10. Sequential positive selection took CD4 T cells first, then CD8 T cells. The sample originates from a study of naive and memory T cell subsets. Both TRBC1 and TRBC2 were covered by a beta constant-region primer of two equimolar oligonucleotides. Four rounds of PCR amplified the ligated cDNA using nested alpha and beta constant-region primers plus SP2. TCRdb recomputed calls from the UMI-ligation and nested PCR reads with MiXCR, one row per CDR3 protein. The sample lists about 82,000 distinct CDR3 sequences; approximately 9.2% were seen once. Study findings and constraints: From naive to CM, EM and EMRA, diversity decreased and Gini increased. RNA-based TCR counts may shift with T cell activation and differentiation.

Sequenced sample: naive CD8+ T cells from blood. The rearrangement uses TRBV4-2 and TRBJ2-1; 8 bases fit TRBD2. The TCR sequence derives from a human donor in good health. The CDR3 DNA reads TGTGCCAGCAGCCAAGATCGGTACGGGAGGGCGGGCAATGAGCAGTTCTTC. Its protein is CASSQDRYGRAGNEQFF.